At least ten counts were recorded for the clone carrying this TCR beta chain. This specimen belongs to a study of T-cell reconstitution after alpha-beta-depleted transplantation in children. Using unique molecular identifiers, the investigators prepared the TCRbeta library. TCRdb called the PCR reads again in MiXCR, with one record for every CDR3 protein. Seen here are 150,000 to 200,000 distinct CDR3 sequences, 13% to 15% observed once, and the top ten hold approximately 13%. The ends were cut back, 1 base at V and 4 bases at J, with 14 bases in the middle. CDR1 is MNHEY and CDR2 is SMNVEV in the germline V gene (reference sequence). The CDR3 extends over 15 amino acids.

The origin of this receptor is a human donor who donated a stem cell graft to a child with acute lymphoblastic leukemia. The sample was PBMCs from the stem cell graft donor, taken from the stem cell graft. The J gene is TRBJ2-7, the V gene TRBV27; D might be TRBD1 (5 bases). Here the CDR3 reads CASSLFQGVAYEQYF. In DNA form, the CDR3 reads TGTGCCAGCAGTTTATTTCAGGGCGTCGCATACGAGCAGTACTTC.